The 31 T cell receptor beta chains presented below share a single source sample, sequenced in a study of T cell repertoires in cytomegalovirus infection. TCRdb processed the reads anew with MiXCR; each CDR3 protein has one entry. The table lists roughly 230,000 distinct CDR3 sequences, over 15% of them singletons. Sequencing was carried out using CD8+ T cells from PBMCs. The source is a human donor in good health (CMV status not recorded). Some clones in this sample may be carry-over from other donors' samples.

There are many counts of this clonotype. The V call is TRBV7-2, the J call TRBJ2-3; D is perhaps TRBD1 or TRBD2 (5 bases each). Per germline, CDR1 SGHTA and CDR2 FQGNSA. Trimming removed 2 bases at V and 2 bases at J, with 14 bases between. The CDR3 sequence is 16 residues long. CDR3: CASSLNSGTPTDTQYF. CDR3 nucleotide sequence: TGTGCCAGCAGCTTAAATTCGGGGACGCCCACAGATACGCAGTATTTT.

V and J are TRBV20-1 and TRBJ2-7; tentatively, D is TRBD1 or TRBD2 (5 bases each). CDR3 length: 13 amino acids. Germline V lookup: CDR1 DFQATT, CDR2 SNEGSKA (reference sequence). With 3 bases removed from V and 0 bases from J, the gap between germline ends came to 9 bases. CDR3: CSASPGTSYEQYF. CDR3 DNA: TGCAGTGCTAGTCCAGGGACCTCCTACGAGCAGTACTTC.

In its sample, this clonotype was seen many times. CDR3 DNA: TGTGCCAGCAGCTTTTCTGGCGTGAGCTCCTACGAGCAGTACTTC. Amino acids: CASSFSGVSSYEQYF. V usage is TRBV7-9 and J usage is TRBJ2-7; D is uncertain. The CDR3 contains 15 residues. V was trimmed by 3 bases and J by 0 bases, leaving 12 bases between them. Germline CDR1 SEHNR, CDR2 FQNEAQ (reference sequence).

This clonotype turned up a few times. The chain carries TRBV12-3 or TRBV12-4 and TRBJ1-1, with D perhaps TRBD1 (5 bases). The CDR3 loop spans 13 amino acids. Deletions cut 8 bases from V and 0 bases from J, with 10 bases between. Written as DNA, the CDR3 is TGTGCCAGCCTCGGGACCGTGAACACTGAAGCTTTCTTT. Amino acids: CASLGTVNTEAFF.

This clonotype was seen a handful of times. The rearrangement uses TRBV15 and TRBJ2-7; D gene uncertain. This CDR3 comprises 11 residues. Germline CDR1 reads LNHNV; CDR2 reads YYDKDF (reference sequence). Trimming cost V 3 bases and J 4 bases, with 4 bases left between them. Written as DNA, the CDR3 is TGTGCCACCAGCAGGGGGTACGAGCAGTACTTC. Translation gives CATSRGYEQYF.

This clonotype was recorded a few times. The junction departs from germline at one end; a sequencing error may be responsible. The chain employs TRBV7-7 and TRBJ1-1; perhaps TRBD1 as D (5 bases). The CDR3 loop spans 13 amino acids. The germline gives CDR1 SSHAT, CDR2 FNYEAQ (reference sequence). The CDR3 coding sequence is TGTGCTAGCAGCTCGGAACCCGGGACCTCGGCTTTCTTT. It specifies CASSSEPGTSAFF.

The rearrangement uses TRBV6-8 and TRBJ2-7; tentatively, D is TRBD1 (6 bases). With 0 bases removed from V and 2 bases from J, the gap between germline ends came to 17 bases. The germline gives CDR1 MNHGY, CDR2 SAAAGT. This CDR3 contains 17 residues. CDR3 in DNA: TGTGCCAGCAGTTACTCCAAACAGGGACCCCCGACCTACGAGCAGTACTTC. Translation: CASSYSKQGPPTYEQYF.

The V call is TRBV25-1, the J call TRBJ1-1; D is possibly TRBD1 (5 bases). This CDR3 region has 14 residues. The germline CDR1 and CDR2 sequences are MGHDK and SYGVNS. V was trimmed by 4 bases and J by 3 bases, leaving 12 bases between them. The CDR3 spells CASSAWGGDTEAFF. The CDR3 nucleotides read TGTGCCAGCAGTGCCTGGGGGGGAGACACTGAAGCTTTCTTT.

This clonotype was found many times. The V gene is TRBV12-5, the J gene TRBJ1-5; D may be TRBD1 (6 bases). Trimming left V 0 bases short and J 4 bases short, with 13 bases between. Germline V CDR1 and CDR2: LGHNT, FRNRAP. The CDR3 is made up of 16 amino acids. CDR3 residues: CASGLVLSGANQPQHF. The CDR3 DNA sequence: TGTGCTAGTGGTTTGGTATTGTCAGGGGCAAATCAGCCCCAGCATTTT.

This clonotype turned up a few times. The CDR3 sequence: CSAPDRTNYGYTF. The CDR3 coding sequence is TGCAGTGCTCCGGACAGAACTAACTATGGCTACACCTTC. The chain uses TRBV20-1 and TRBJ1-2, with D possibly being TRBD1 (6 bases). V was clipped by 5 bases and J by 0 bases, with 10 bases between them. CDR1 and CDR2 (germline): DFQATT, SNEGSKA (reference sequence). The CDR3 runs 13 residues.

The chain is built from TRBV14 and TRBJ2-7; TRBD2 might be the D (6 bases). The CDR3 runs to 14 residues. V lost 0 bases and J 4 bases, leaving 10 bases between the germline ends. Germline V gene lookup returns CDR1 SGHDN and CDR2 FVKESK. CDR3 nucleotides: TGTGCCAGCAGCCAAGATGCGGGGATATACGAGCAGTACTTC. Translation: CASSQDAGIYEQYF.

V gene TRBV7-9 combines with J gene TRBJ2-5, with D perhaps TRBD2 (5 bases). CDR1 and CDR2 (germline): SEHNR, FQNEAQ (reference sequence). V was shortened by 3 bases and J by 2 bases, with 10 bases between the two germline ends. The CDR3 is 14 residues long. CDR3: CASSFAGYQETQYF. In DNA, the CDR3 is TGTGCCAGCAGCTTCGCGGGTTATCAAGAGACCCAGTACTTC.

Notes on this clonotype: This may be a read error: a much more frequent sequence differs by one nucleotide. The rearrangement uses TRBV28 and TRBJ1-6; TRBD1 matches 7 bases. The CDR3 consists of 19 residues. The germline gives CDR1 MDHEN, CDR2 SYDVKM. After removal of 5 bases from V and 0 bases from J, the junction contained 13 bases not matched to a gene. The DNA for the CDR3 is TGTGCCAGCAGTGCCGGGACAGCCTACTTAAGCTCCTATAATTCACCCCTCCACTTT. As protein: CASSAGTAYLSSYNSPLHF. The complete variable domain, with remaining parts taken from reference TRBV28 and TRBJ1-6, reads DVKVTQSSRYLVKRTGEKVFLECVQDMDHENMFWYRQDPGLGLRLIYFSYDVKMKEKGDIPEGYSVSREKKERFSLILESASTNQTSMYLCASSAGTAYLSSYNSPLHFGNGTRLTVT.

This clonotype was seen ten or more times. The J gene is TRBJ2-1, the V gene TRBV7-2; D uncertain. The CDR3 extends over 13 amino acids. V shed 11 bases and J shed 7 bases, with 18 bases lying between them. The germline V gene encodes CDR1 SGHTA and CDR2 FQGNSA. The CDR3: CALSALSENEQFF. CDR3 in DNA: TGTGCCCTCTCGGCTCTCAGCGAAAATGAGCAGTTCTTC.

This clonotype was observed at least ten times. V and J are TRBV6-2 or TRBV6-3 and TRBJ2-1; a weak D match, TRBD2 (7 bases). V lost 0 bases and J lost 2, with 14 bases in between. The germline V gene has CDR1 MNHEY and CDR2 SVGEGT. There are 17 residues in the CDR3. CDR3 nucleotide sequence: TGTGCCAGCAGTTACTCATATGGCGGGGGCGCCTACAATGAGCAGTTCTTC. Translating it yields CASSYSYGGGAYNEQFF.

This sequence joins TRBV7-4 and TRBJ2-4; D may be TRBD1 (6 bases). Deletions cut 5 bases from V and 4 bases from J, with 12 bases between. Germline CDR1 SGHVT, CDR2 SQSDAQ. There are 14 residues in the CDR3. The CDR3 here is CASSHTTGKNIQYF. CDR3 bases: TGTGCCAGCAGCCACACCACAGGGAAAAACATTCAGTACTTC.

The chain recombines TRBV5-1 with TRBJ2-5, with D unclear. The V gene lost 4 bases and the J gene lost 5 bases, with 18 bases spanning the gap. This CDR3 region has 15 residues. Germline lookup yields CDR1 SGHRS and CDR2 YFSETQ. Written as DNA, the CDR3 is TGCGCCAGCAGCGGGGTAGGAGCCACTGGGGAGACCCAGTACTTC. Its protein product is CASSGVGATGETQYF.

The chain links TRBV6-5 to TRBJ2-2; 10 bases map to TRBD1. In germline, CDR1 is MNHEY, CDR2 SVGAGI. With 6 bases clipped from V and 2 bases from J, the junction kept 6 bases outside the gene matches. The CDR3 length is 16 residues. The CDR3 loop is CASSRDRGPNTGELFF. Here the CDR3 DNA reads TGTGCCAGCAGCCGTGACAGGGGGCCTAACACCGGGGAGCTGTTTTTT.

The genes are TRBV27 and TRBJ2-1; TRBD1 matches at 8 bases. Trimming cost V 4 bases and J 6 bases; bases outside gene matches: 8. This CDR3 comprises 15 residues. Germline V gene data show CDR1 as MNHEY and CDR2 as SMNVEV (reference sequence). CDR3 in amino acids: CASSYGTGPTNEQFF. CDR3 bases: TGTGCCAGCAGTTACGGGACAGGCCCGACCAATGAGCAGTTCTTC.

Regarding this clonotype: This may be a read error: a much more frequent sequence differs by one nucleotide. V and J are TRBV7-9 and TRBJ1-5; TRBD1 might be the D (5 bases). Germline-derived CDR1 and CDR2 are SEHNR and FQNEAQ (reference sequence). V was clipped by 4 bases and J by 1 base, with 14 bases between them. There are 16 residues in the CDR3. Here the CDR3 reads CASSSDASGSNQPQHF. The CDR3 nucleotides are TGTGCCAGCAGCTCCGATGCCTCAGGGAGCAATCAGCCCCAGCATTTT. Looking up the rest from reference TRBV7-9 and TRBJ1-5 gives the full variable domain: DTGVSQNPRHKITKRGQNVTFRCDPISEHNRLYWYRQTLGQGPEFLTYFQNEAQLEKSRLLSDRFSAERPKGSFSTLEIQRTEQGDSAMYLCASSSDASGSNQPQHFGDGTRLSIL.

The sample holds many counts of this clonotype. J is TRBJ2-7 and V is TRBV7-9, with D maybe TRBD2 (6 bases). The CDR3 is 16 residues long. Looked up from germline, CDR1 is SEHNR and CDR2 is FQNEAQ (reference sequence). V lost 1 base, J lost 4 bases, and 17 bases lay in between. CDR3 loop: CASSLGGNPAPYEQYF. The CDR3 DNA sequence: TGTGCCAGCAGCTTAGGCGGGAATCCGGCTCCTTACGAGCAGTACTTC.

This clonotype was observed at least ten times. This chain links TRBV7-2 with TRBJ2-7; 7 bases are shared with TRBD2. Per germline, CDR1 SGHTA and CDR2 FQGNSA. The trim removed 3 bases at V and 0 bases at J, leaving 2 bases unmatched. The CDR3 sequence is 14 residues long. The CDR3 is CASSLPSGSYEQYF. The CDR3 nucleotides are TGTGCCAGCAGCTTGCCTAGCGGCTCCTACGAGCAGTACTTC.

Of note for this clonotype: The conserved phenylalanine or tryptophan is not found at the CDR3 terminus, so this likely reflects a read error. The chain combines TRBV6-2 or TRBV6-3 with TRBJ2-1; no firm D call. The CDR3 is 14 amino acids. Germline V lookup: CDR1 MNHEY, CDR2 SVGEGT. V lost 7 bases to trimming and J lost 5 bases, with 15 bases between them. The CDR3 reads CASNPSGPDNEQFS. CDR3 nucleotide sequence: TGTGCCAGCAATCCCTCGGGTCCCGACAATGAGCAGTTCTCC.

The CDR3 nucleotides are TGTGCCAGCAGTACCTATAGCGGGGGGGGGTACGAGCAGTACTTC. This translates into CASSTYSGGGYEQYF. The chain links TRBV28 to TRBJ2-7, with 11 positions matching TRBD2. The CDR3 has 15 amino acids. V lost 5 bases, J lost 4 bases, and 7 bases stayed unmatched. Germline lookup yields CDR1 MDHEN and CDR2 SYDVKM.

This clonotype was seen only a few times. The V and J genes are TRBV4-2 and TRBJ1-2; a possible D gene is TRBD1 (6 bases). V was clipped by 3 bases and J by 6 bases, with 23 bases between them. This CDR3 comprises 17 residues. The V gene's germline CDR1 is LGHNA and CDR2 YNFKEQ. CDR3 residues: CASSQDSPGTARDGYTF. The CDR3 nucleotides are TGTGCCAGCAGCCAGGACAGCCCCGGGACGGCAAGAGATGGCTACACCTTC.

In this sample, this clonotype turned up a few times. J is TRBJ2-1 and V is TRBV2; 10 bases are a match to TRBD1. The CDR3 length is 13 residues. Losses at the gene ends were 7 bases for V and 9 bases for J; bases not matched to a gene: 6. Germline assignment: CDR1 SNHLY and CDR2 FYNNEI. CDR3 DNA: TGTGCCAGCAAGACAGGGGGCGGGGGTGAGCAGTTCTTC. Translated, it gives CASKTGGGGEQFF.

This clonotype has just a few counts. The CDR3, as DNA: TGTGCCAGCAGTTTGGGTGGAAATGAAAAACTGTTTTTT. This translates into CASSLGGNEKLFF. This rearrangement joins TRBV28 to TRBJ1-4; no clear D gene. The length of the CDR3 is 13 residues. V gave up 3 bases and J gave up 5 bases, with 7 bases separating them. Germline V gene sequence: CDR1 MDHEN, CDR2 SYDVKM.

This clonotype was observed a handful of times. The chain has TRBV6-6 and TRBJ2-2, with D possibly matching TRBD2 (6 bases). CDR3 length equals 19 residues. Per germline, CDR1 MNHNY and CDR2 SVGAGI (reference sequence). V lost 0 bases, J lost 2 bases, and 19 bases lay in between. The CDR3 coding sequence is TGTGCCAGCAGTTACTCGGGCTGGGGAGGACACTCCAACACCGGGGAGCTGTTTTTT. The encoded protein is CASSYSGWGGHSNTGELFF.

This sequence joins TRBV20-1 and TRBJ2-7; 10 bases are a match to TRBD2. Germline V gives CDR1 DFQATT, CDR2 SNEGSKA (reference sequence). This CDR3 has 16 residues. V lost 0 bases to trimming and J lost 4 bases; unmatched junction nucleotides: 9. CDR3 sequence: CSARDLAGVDLYEQYF. The CDR3 DNA reads TGCAGTGCTAGAGACCTAGCGGGGGTAGACCTATACGAGCAGTACTTC.

With regard to this clonotype: With a much larger clone just one base away, this may be a read error. The chain uses TRBV7-8 and TRBJ1-6; D not resolved. The germline V gene encodes CDR1 SGHVS and CDR2 FQNEAQ. This CDR3 has 14 amino acids. Trimming pared 1 base from V and 9 bases from J, leaving 10 bases between. CDR3: CASSLGGLSSPLHF. The DNA for the CDR3 is TGTGCCAGCAGCTTAGGGGGTTTGAGTTCACCCCTCCACTTT. Drawing the rest from reference TRBV7-8 and TRBJ1-6, the complete variable domain is GAGVSQSPRYKVAKRGQDVALRCDPISGHVSLFWYQQALGQGPEFLTYFQNEAQLDKSGLPSDRFFAERPEGSVSTLKIQRTQQEDSAVYLCASSLGGLSSPLHFGNGTRLTVT.

There are many counts of this clonotype. The V gene is TRBV7-2, the J gene TRBJ2-5; 8 nucleotides line up with TRBD2. The CDR3 is 15 residues long. With V trimmed by 7 bases and J by 4 bases, 11 bases remained unmatched. Germline V gene data show CDR1 as SGHTA and CDR2 as FQGNSA. The CDR3 region is CASNTFSGEGETQYF. CDR3 nucleotide sequence: TGTGCCAGCAACACATTTAGCGGGGAGGGAGAGACCCAGTACTTC.